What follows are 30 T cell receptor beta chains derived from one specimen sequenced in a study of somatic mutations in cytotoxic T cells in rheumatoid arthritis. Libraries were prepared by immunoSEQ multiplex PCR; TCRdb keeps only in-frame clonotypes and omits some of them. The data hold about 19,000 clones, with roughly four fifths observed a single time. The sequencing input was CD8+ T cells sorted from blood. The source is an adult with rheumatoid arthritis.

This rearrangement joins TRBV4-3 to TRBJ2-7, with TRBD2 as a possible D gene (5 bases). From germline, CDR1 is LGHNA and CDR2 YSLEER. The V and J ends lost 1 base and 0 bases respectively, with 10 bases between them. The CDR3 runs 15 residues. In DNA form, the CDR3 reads TGCGCCAGCAGCCAAGGACTATCAAGCTCCTACGAGCAGTACTTC. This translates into CASSQGLSSSYEQYF.

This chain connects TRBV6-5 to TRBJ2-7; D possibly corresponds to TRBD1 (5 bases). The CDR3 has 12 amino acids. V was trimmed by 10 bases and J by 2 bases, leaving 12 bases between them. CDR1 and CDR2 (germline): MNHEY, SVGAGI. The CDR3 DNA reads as TGTGCCACTCATCAGGGCGCCTACGAGCAGTACTTC. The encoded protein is CATHQGAYEQYF.

The CDR3: CASSDRATGELFF. For the CDR3, the DNA is TGTGCCAGCAGTGACAGGGCCACCGGGGAGCTGTTTTTT. The genes are TRBV6-4 and TRBJ2-2, with D hard to call. Germline V gene data show CDR1 as MRHNA and CDR2 as SNTAGT. The CDR3 consists of 13 residues. V gave up 2 bases and J gave up 4 bases, with 5 bases separating them.

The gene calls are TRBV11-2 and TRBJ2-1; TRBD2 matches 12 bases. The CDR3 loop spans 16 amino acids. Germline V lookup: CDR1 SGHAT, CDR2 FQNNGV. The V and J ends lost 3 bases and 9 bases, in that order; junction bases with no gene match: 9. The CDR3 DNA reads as TGTGCCAGCAGCTTGGGGACTAGCGGGTACTGGGGTGAGCAGTTCTTC. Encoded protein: CASSLGTSGYWGEQFF.

The CDR3 bases are TGTGCCAGCAGTTACGGGCGGACGGTTACCTACGAGCAGTACTTC. Its translation is CASSYGRTVTYEQYF. The V gene is TRBV6-5, the J gene TRBJ2-7, with D uncertain. Trimming shortened V by 2 bases and J by 2 bases, and 13 bases separated the two germline ends. CDR3 size: 15 residues. Per germline, CDR1 MNHEY and CDR2 SVGAGI.

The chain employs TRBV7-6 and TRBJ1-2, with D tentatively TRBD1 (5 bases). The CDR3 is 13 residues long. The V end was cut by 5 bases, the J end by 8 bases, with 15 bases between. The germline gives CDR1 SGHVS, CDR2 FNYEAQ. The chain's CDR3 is CASSPGMGRGYTF. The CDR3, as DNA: TGTGCCAGCAGCCCCGGTATGGGGCGGGGCTACACCTTC. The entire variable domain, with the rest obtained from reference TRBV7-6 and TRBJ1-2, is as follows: GAGVSQSPRYKVTKRGQDVALRCDPISGHVSLYWYRQALGQGPEFLTYFNYEAQQDKSGLPNDRFSAERPEGSISTLTIQRTEQRDSAMYRCASSPGMGRGYTFGSGTRLTVV.

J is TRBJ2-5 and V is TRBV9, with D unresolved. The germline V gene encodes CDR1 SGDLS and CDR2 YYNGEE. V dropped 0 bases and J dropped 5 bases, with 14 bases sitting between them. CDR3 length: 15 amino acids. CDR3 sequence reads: CASSVVTGSWETQYF. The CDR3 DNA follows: TGTGCCAGCAGCGTAGTCACGGGTAGCTGGGAGACCCAGTACTTC.

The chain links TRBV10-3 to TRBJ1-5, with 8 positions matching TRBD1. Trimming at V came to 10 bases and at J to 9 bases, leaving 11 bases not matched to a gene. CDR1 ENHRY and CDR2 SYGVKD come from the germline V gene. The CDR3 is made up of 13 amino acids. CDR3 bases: TGTGCCACGATGGACAGGGAGGGAACGCCCCAGCATTTT. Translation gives CATMDREGTPQHF.

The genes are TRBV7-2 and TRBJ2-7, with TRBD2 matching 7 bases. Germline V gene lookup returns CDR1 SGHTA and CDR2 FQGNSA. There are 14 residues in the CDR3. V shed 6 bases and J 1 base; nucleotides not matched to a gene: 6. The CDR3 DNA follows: TGTGCCAGCAGGGCTAGCGGATCATCCTACGAGCAGTACTTC. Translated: CASRASGSSYEQYF.

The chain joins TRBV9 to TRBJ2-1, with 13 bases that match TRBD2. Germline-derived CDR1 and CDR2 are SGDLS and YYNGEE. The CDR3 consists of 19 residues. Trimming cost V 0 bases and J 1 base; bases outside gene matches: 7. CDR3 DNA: TGTGCCAGCAGCGTAGATAAACTAGCGGGGGGGGAATCCTACAATGAGCAGTTCTTC. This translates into CASSVDKLAGGESYNEQFF.

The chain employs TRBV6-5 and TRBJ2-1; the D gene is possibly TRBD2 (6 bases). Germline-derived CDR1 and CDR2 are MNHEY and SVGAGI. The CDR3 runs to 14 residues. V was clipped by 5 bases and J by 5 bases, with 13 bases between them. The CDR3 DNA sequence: TGTGCCAGCAGTGTCGGGAGAACGAACAATGAGCAGTTCTTC. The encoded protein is CASSVGRTNNEQFF.

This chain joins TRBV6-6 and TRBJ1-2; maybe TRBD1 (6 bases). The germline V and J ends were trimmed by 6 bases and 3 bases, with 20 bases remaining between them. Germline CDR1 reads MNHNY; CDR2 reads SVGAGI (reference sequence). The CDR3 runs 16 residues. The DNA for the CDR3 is TGTGCCAGCAGCACCTTAGTAGAGGGGGTGGACTATGGCTACACCTTC. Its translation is CASSTLVEGVDYGYTF.

The CDR3 is CASSHRDEYQETQYF. The CDR3 nucleotides read TGTGCCAGCAGCCACCGGGACGAATACCAAGAGACCCAGTACTTC. This chain joins TRBV5-6 and TRBJ2-5, with D possibly being TRBD1 or TRBD2 (5 bases each). V was pared by 4 bases and J by 0 bases, with 13 bases between. Germline loops: CDR1 SGHDT, CDR2 YYEEEE. CDR3 length: 15 residues.

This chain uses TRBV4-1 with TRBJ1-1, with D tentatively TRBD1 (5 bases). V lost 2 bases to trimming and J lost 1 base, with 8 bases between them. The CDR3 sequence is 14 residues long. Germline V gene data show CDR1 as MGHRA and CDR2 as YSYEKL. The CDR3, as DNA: TGCGCCAGCAGCCAAACACAGGCGAACACTGAAGCTTTCTTT. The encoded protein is CASSQTQANTEAFF.

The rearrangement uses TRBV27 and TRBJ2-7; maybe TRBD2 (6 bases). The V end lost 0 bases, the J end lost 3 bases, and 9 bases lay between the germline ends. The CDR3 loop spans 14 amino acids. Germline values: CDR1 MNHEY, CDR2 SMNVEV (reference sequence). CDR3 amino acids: CASSLSGRLYEQYF. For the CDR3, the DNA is TGTGCCAGCAGTTTATCGGGGAGGCTCTACGAGCAGTACTTC.

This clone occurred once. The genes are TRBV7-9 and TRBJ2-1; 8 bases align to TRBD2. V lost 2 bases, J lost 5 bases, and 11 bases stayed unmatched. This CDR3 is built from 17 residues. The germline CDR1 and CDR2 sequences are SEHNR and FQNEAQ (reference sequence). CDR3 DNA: TGTGCCAGCAGCTTACCCTTCGCGGGGGGCTGGGACAATGAGCAGTTCTTC. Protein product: CASSLPFAGGWDNEQFF.

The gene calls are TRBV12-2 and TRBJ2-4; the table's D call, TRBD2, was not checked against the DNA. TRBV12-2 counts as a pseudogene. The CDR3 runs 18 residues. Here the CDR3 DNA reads TGTGCAAGTCGCCCGAGGGGGCGGCTAGCGGGACCTACAAACATTCAGTACTTC. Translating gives CASRPRGRLAGPTNIQYF.

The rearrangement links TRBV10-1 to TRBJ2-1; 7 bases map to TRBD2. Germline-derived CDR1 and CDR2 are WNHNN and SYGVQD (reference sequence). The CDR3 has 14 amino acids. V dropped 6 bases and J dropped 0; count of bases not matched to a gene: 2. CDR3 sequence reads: CASRRESSYNEQFF. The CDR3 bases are TGCGCCAGCAGGCGGGAGAGCTCCTACAATGAGCAGTTCTTC.

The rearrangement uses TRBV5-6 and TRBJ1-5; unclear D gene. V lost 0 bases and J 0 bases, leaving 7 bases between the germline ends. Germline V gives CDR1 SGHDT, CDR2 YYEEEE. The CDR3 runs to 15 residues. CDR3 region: CASSLGHLSNQPQHF. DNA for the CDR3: TGTGCCAGCAGCTTGGGGCACCTTAGCAATCAGCCCCAGCATTTT.

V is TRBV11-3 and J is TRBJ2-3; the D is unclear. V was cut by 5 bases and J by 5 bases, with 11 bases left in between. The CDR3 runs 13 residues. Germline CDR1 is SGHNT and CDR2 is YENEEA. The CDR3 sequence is CASSQNQRDTQYF. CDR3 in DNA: TGTGCCAGCAGCCAAAACCAGAGAGATACGCAGTATTTT.

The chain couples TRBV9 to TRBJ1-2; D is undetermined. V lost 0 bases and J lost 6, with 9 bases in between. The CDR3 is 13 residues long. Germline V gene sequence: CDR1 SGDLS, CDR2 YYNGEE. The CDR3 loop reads CASSVVGGDGYTF. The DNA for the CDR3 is TGTGCCAGCAGCGTAGTTGGCGGCGATGGCTACACCTTC.

The CDR3 bases are TGTGCCACCAGCAGAGAGTTGGGACAGGGGATCACAGATACGCAGTATTTT. Translating it yields CATSRELGQGITDTQYF. V and J are TRBV15 and TRBJ2-3, with TRBD1 matching 10 bases. The CDR3 is 17 residues long. Per germline, CDR1 LNHNV and CDR2 YYDKDF (reference sequence). Germline trimming cut 0 bases from V and 2 bases from J; bases unmatched to any gene: 5.

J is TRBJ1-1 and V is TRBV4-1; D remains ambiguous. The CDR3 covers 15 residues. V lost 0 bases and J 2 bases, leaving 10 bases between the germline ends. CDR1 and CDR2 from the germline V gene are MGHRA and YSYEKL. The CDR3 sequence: CASSQEQPGNTEAFF. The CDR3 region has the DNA TGCGCCAGCAGCCAAGAACAACCGGGAAACACTGAAGCTTTCTTT.

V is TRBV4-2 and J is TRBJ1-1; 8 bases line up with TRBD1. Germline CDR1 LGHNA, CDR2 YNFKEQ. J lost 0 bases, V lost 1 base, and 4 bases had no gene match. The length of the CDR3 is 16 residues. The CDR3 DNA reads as TGTGCCAGCAGCCAAGTTGGGACAGGAGTGAACACTGAAGCTTTCTTT. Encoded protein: CASSQVGTGVNTEAFF.

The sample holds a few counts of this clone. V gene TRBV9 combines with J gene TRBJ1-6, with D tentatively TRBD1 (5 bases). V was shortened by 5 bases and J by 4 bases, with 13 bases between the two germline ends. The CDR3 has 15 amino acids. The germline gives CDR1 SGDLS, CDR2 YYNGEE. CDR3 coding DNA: TGTGCCAGCAGTTCCTCAGGGTCTTATAATTCACCCCTCCACTTT. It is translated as CASSSSGSYNSPLHF.

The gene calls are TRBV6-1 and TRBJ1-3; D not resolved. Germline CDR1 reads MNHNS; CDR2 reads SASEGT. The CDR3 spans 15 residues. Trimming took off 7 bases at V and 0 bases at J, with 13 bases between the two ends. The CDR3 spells CASTGRADSGNTIYF. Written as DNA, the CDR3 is TGTGCCAGCACTGGAAGAGCGGACTCTGGAAACACCATATATTTT.

The CDR3 loop reads CASSPRAWDGDGELFF. CDR3 bases: TGCGCCAGCAGCCCACGGGCCTGGGACGGGGACGGGGAGCTGTTTTTT. The chain links TRBV4-3 to TRBJ2-2; perhaps D is TRBD1 or TRBD2 (5 bases each). The CDR3 totals 16 residues. Germline V CDR1 and CDR2: LGHNA, YSLEER. Deletions cut 4 bases from V and 7 bases from J, with 19 bases between.

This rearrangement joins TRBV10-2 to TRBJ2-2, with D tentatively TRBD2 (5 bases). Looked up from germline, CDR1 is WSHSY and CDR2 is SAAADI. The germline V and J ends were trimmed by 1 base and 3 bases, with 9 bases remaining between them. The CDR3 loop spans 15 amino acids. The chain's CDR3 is CASSEFGLYTGELFF. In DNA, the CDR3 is TGCGCCAGCAGTGAGTTTGGACTTTACACCGGGGAGCTGTTTTTT.

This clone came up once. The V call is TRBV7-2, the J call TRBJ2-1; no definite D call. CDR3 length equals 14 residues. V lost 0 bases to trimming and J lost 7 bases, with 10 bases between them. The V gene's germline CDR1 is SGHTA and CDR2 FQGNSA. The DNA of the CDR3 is TGTGCCAGCAGCTTAGCGGGGATGGGGAATGAGCAGTTCTTC. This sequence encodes CASSLAGMGNEQFF.

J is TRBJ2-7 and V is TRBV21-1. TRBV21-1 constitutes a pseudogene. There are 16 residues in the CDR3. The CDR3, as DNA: TGTGCCAGCAGCAAAGTATTTGGAATCCCTATCTACGAGCAGTACTTC. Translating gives CASSKVFGIPIYEQYF.